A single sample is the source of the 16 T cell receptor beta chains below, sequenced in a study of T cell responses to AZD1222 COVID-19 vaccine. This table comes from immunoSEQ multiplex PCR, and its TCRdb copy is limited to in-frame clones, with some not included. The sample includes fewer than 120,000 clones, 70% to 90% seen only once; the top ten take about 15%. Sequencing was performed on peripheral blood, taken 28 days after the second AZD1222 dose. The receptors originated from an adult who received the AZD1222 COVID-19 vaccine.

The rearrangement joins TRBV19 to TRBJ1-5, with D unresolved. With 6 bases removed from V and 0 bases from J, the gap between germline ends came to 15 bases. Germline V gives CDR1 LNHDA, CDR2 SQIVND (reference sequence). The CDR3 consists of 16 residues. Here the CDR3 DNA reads TGTGCCAGTAGAAACAGTTATTATACTAGCAATCAGCCCCAGCATTTT. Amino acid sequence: CASRNSYYTSNQPQHF.

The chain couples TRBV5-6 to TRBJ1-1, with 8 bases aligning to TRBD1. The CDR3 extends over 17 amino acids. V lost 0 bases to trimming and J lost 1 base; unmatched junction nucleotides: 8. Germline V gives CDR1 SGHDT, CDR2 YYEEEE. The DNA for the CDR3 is TGTGCCAGCAGCTTGGCCGGTTCCGGACAGGGGAACACTGAAGCTTTCTTT. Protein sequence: CASSLAGSGQGNTEAFF.

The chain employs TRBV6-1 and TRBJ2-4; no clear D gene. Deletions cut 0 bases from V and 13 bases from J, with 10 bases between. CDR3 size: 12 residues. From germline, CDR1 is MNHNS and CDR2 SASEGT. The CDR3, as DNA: TGTGCCAGCAGTGAAGCGGGTCGTCAGCAGTACTTC. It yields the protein CASSEAGRQQYF.

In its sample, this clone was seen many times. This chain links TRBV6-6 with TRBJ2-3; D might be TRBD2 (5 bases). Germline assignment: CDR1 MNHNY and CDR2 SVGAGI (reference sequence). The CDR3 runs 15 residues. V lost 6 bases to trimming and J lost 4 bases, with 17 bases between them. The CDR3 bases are TGTGCCAGCAGCACCCTAGCTACCCCCCCAGATACGCAGTATTTT. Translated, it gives CASSTLATPPDTQYF.

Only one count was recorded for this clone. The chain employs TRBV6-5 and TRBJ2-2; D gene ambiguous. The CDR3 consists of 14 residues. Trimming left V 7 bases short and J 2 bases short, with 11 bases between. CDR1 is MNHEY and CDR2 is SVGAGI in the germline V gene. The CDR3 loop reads CASTGYSNTGELFF. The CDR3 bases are TGTGCCAGCACGGGTTACAGTAACACCGGGGAGCTGTTTTTT.

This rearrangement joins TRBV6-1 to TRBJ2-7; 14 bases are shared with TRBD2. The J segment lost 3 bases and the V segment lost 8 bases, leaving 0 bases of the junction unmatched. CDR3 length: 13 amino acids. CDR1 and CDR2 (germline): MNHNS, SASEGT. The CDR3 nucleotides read TGTGCCAGCGGACTAGCGGGAGGCTACGAGCAGTACTTC. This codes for CASGLAGGYEQYF.

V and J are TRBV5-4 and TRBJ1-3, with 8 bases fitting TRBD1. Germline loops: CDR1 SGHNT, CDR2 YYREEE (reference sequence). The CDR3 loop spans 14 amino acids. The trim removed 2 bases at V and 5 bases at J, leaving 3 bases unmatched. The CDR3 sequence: CASSFGQGRNTIYF. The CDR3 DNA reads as TGTGCCAGCAGCTTCGGACAGGGCAGAAACACCATATATTTT.

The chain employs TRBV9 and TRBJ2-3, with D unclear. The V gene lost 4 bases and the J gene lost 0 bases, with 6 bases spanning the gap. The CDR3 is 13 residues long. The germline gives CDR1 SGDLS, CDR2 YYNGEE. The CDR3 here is CASSITSTDTQYF. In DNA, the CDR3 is TGTGCCAGCAGCATTACAAGCACAGATACGCAGTATTTT. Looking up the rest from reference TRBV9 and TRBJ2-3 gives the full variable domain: DSGVTQTPKHLITATGQRVTLRCSPRSGDLSVYWYQQSLDQGLQFLIQYYNGEERAKGNILERFSAQQFPDLHSELNLSSLELGDSALYFCASSITSTDTQYFGPGTRLTVL.

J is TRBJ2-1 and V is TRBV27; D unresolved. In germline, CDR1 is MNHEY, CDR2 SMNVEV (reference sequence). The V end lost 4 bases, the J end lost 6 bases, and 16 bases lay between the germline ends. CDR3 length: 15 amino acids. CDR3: CASSSSTANPNEQFF. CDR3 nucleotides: TGTGCCAGCAGTTCATCCACAGCGAACCCCAATGAGCAGTTCTTC.

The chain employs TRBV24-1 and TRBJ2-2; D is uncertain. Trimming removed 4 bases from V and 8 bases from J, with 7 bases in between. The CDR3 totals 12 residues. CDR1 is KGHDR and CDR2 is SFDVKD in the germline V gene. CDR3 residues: CATSDPTGELFF. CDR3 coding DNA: TGTGCCACCAGTGACCCAACGGGGGAGCTGTTTTTT.

The CDR3 region is CAISDPSRTNEKLFF. The CDR3 nucleotides are TGTGCCATCAGTGACCCCTCGCGGACTAATGAAAAACTGTTTTTT. V usage is TRBV10-3 and J usage is TRBJ1-4, with no clear D. Between the trimmed V and J ends, which lost 3 bases and 2 bases, there was a span of 10 bases. This CDR3 is built from 15 residues. In germline, CDR1 is ENHRY, CDR2 SYGVKD.

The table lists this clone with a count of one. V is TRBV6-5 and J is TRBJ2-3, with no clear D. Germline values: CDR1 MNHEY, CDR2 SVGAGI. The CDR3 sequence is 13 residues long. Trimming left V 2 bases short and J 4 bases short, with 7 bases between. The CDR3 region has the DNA TGTGCCAGCAGTTACGGGCGAGCAGATACGCAGTATTTT. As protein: CASSYGRADTQYF.

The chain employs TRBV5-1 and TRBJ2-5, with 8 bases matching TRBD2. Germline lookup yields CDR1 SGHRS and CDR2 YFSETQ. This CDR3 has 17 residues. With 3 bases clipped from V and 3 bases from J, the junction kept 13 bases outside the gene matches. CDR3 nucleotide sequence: TGCGCCAGCAGCTCTTCGCGCGGAGCGGGAGATAAAGAGACCCAGTACTTC. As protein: CASSSSRGAGDKETQYF.

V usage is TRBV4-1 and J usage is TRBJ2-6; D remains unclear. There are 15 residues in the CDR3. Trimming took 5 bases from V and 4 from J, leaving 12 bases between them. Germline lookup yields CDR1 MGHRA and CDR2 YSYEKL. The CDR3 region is CASSYQALGANVLTF. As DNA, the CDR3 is TGCGCCAGCAGCTACCAGGCTCTCGGGGCCAACGTCCTGACTTTC.

In nucleotides, the CDR3 is TGTGCCAGCAGTGGACAGCTAATGAACACTGAAGCTTTCTTT. It yields the protein CASSGQLMNTEAFF. V usage is TRBV2 and J usage is TRBJ1-1, with a possible D match to TRBD1 (5 bases). This CDR3 comprises 14 residues. The germline gives CDR1 SNHLY, CDR2 FYNNEI. The V gene lost 4 bases and the J gene lost 0 bases, with 9 bases spanning the gap. Variable domain in full (rest from reference TRBV2 and TRBJ1-1): EPEVTQTPSHQVTQMGQEVILRCVPISNHLYFYWYRQILGQKVEFLVSFYNNEISEKSEIFDDQFSVERPDGSNFTLKIRSTKLEDSAMYFCASSGQLMNTEAFFGQGTRLTVV.

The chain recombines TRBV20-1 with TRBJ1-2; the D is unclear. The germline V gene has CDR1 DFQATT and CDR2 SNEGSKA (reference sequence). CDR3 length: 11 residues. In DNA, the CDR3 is TGCAGCCCCGATATGTCCTATGGCTACACCTTC. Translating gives CSPDMSYGYTF.